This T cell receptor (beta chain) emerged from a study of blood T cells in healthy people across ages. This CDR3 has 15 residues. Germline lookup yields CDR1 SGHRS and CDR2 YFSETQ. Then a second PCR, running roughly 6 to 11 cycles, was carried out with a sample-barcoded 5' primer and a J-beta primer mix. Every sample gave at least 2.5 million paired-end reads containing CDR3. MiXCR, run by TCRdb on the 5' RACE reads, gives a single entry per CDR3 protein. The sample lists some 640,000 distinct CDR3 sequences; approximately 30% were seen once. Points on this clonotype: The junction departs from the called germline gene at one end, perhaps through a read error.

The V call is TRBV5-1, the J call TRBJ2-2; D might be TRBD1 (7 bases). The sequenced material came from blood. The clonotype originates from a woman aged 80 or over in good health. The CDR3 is CASSWKGAQGGEPFF. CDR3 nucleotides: TGCGCCAGCAGCTGGAAGGGGGCGCAGGGCGGGGAGCCGTTTTTT.